These 10 T cell receptor beta chains were sequenced from one sample in a study of blood T cells in healthy people across ages. With a J-beta primer mix and a sample-barcoded 5' primer, a second PCR ran about 7 to 12 cycles. TCRdb redid the calling of the 5' RACE reads with MiXCR, one entry per CDR3 protein. The sample shows 800,000 or so distinct CDR3 sequences, about 47% of them seen only once. What was sequenced was blood. These receptor sequences come from a man older than 75 in good health.

There are a few counts of this clonotype. The genes are TRBV5-1 and TRBJ2-2, with TRBD2 matching 9 bases. Germline loops: CDR1 SGHRS, CDR2 YFSETQ. Trimming took 3 bases from V and 7 from J; bases not matched to a gene: 10. The CDR3 spans 16 residues. CDR3 sequence reads: CASSSRGASGNGELFF. In DNA form, the CDR3 reads TGCGCCAGCAGCTCCCGGGGGGCTAGCGGGAACGGGGAGCTGTTTTTT.

This clonotype occurred many times. The V gene is TRBV7-2, the J gene TRBJ1-2; TRBD1 agrees at 7 bases. This CDR3 contains 17 residues. Germline V gene lookup returns CDR1 SGHTA and CDR2 FQGNSA. Trimming took 4 bases from V and 8 from J; bases not matched to a gene: 19. The CDR3 DNA follows: TGTGCCAGCAGCTCGGATGGGTTAGGGGGCTTAGTGGAAGGCTACACCTTC. It codes for CASSSDGLGGLVEGYTF.

This clonotype was detected only a few times. The chain uses TRBV5-1 and TRBJ2-5; 7 nucleotides align to TRBD2. Trimming removed 4 bases from V and 4 bases from J; junction bases left unmatched: 13. Germline V gene lookup returns CDR1 SGHRS and CDR2 YFSETQ. There are 16 residues in the CDR3. CDR3 DNA sequence: TGCGCCAGCAGCATCGGGGGACTATCGTCGGGAGAGACCCAGTACTTC. Protein product: CASSIGGLSSGETQYF. The full variable domain, in which reference TRBV5-1 and TRBJ2-5 provide the parts outside the CDR3, is KAGVTQTPRYLIKTRGQQVTLSCSPISGHRSVSWYQQTPGQGLQFLFEYFSETQRNKGNFPGRFSGRQFSNSRSEMNVSTLELGDSALYLCASSIGGLSSGETQYFGPGTRLLVL.

The rearrangement uses TRBV20-1 and TRBJ1-1, with D perhaps matching TRBD1 (6 bases). Germline V gene lookup returns CDR1 DFQATT and CDR2 SNEGSKA (reference sequence). Between the trimmed V and J ends, which lost 2 bases and 3 bases, there was a span of 10 bases. This CDR3 has 13 residues. In DNA form, the CDR3 reads TGCAGTGCTAGAAAACAGGGATACACTGAAGCTTTCTTT. Translated: CSARKQGYTEAFF.

This clonotype was counted at least ten times. The chain recombines TRBV4-1 with TRBJ2-2, with 8 nucleotides matching TRBD2. Germline V gene data show CDR1 as MGHRA and CDR2 as YSYEKL. The CDR3 has 17 residues. V trimming: 6 bases; J trimming: 1 base; junction bases outside the gene matches: 10. The CDR3 sequence is CASSPRYSGENTGELFF. In nucleotides, the CDR3 is TGCGCCAGCAGTCCCAGGTATAGCGGGGAGAACACCGGGGAGCTGTTTTTT.

In its sample, this clonotype was seen a few times. V usage is TRBV12-3 or TRBV12-4 and J usage is TRBJ2-5; 8 bases fit TRBD1. The ends lost 6 bases at V and 12 bases at J; junction bases unmatched: 12. This CDR3 contains 13 residues. CDR3 in amino acids: CASRPGQGVEEYF. In DNA form, the CDR3 reads TGTGCCAGCAGGCCCGGACAGGGAGTCGAAGAGTACTTC.

The chain couples TRBV7-3 to TRBJ2-1; 8 bases are shared with TRBD1. CDR3 length: 20 residues. With V trimmed by 1 base and J by 0 bases, 14 bases remained unmatched. CDR1 SGHTA and CDR2 FQGTGA come from the germline V gene. As DNA, the CDR3 is TGTGCCAGCAGCTTAATTGGCAGGGGGCCTGACGGGAGCTCCTACAATGAGCAGTTCTTC. Amino acids: CASSLIGRGPDGSSYNEQFF.

The chain couples TRBV6-1 to TRBJ2-1, with 7 bases that match TRBD2. The CDR3 is 14 residues long. After removal of 7 bases from V and 3 bases from J, the junction contained 6 bases not matched to a gene. Germline V gene sequence: CDR1 MNHNS, CDR2 SASEGT. CDR3 sequence (DNA): TGTGCCAGCACGCGCCAGCGGGACTACAATGAGCAGTTCTTC. As protein: CASTRQRDYNEQFF.

This clonotype has just a few counts. The chain combines TRBV2 with TRBJ1-2, with 7 bases that match TRBD1. The CDR3 is 15 amino acids. The V and J ends lost 3 bases and 2 bases, in that order; junction bases with no gene match: 6. The germline V gene encodes CDR1 SNHLY and CDR2 FYNNEI. In DNA, the CDR3 is TGTGCCAGCAGTGATGAGACAGGGACGAACTATGGCTACACCTTC. It is translated as CASSDETGTNYGYTF.

V and J are TRBV10-3 and TRBJ2-1, with unresolved D. The CDR3 is 12 amino acids. Trimming took 8 bases from V and 8 from J, leaving 13 bases between them. Per the germline V gene, CDR1 is ENHRY and CDR2 is SYGVKD. In nucleotides, the CDR3 is TGTGCCATCGGGTCTATTCCCCATGAGCAGTTCTTC. It is translated as CAIGSIPHEQFF.